The next 9 T cell receptor beta chains were all read from a single sample in a study of T cell responses to AZD1222 COVID-19 vaccine (dated by TCRdb to the early 2020s). The library was generated by the immunoSEQ multiplex PCR assay. TCRdb limited this immuneACCESS table to in-frame rearrangements with V and J called. A share of clones is missing; checked studies link under half to unresolved V genes, and the rest is unexplained. Within this sample are approximately 83,000 clones, with about 90% of them counted one time only. In total, the top ten clones hold 3.5% to 5.5% of the sample. Interpreted using the paper, the time point label stands for: baseline before first vaccination. The sample's treatment or condition label is to be understood as: meningococcal conjugate vaccine given as trial control. The sequencing used peripheral blood, collected on day 0 of MenACWY control vaccination. The receptors stem from an adult in good health.

The count of this clone is one. This CDR3 is CASSPDRAPGNQPQHF. CDR3 coding DNA: TGTGCCAGCAGCCCCGACAGGGCTCCGGGCAATCAGCCCCAGCATTTT. The rearrangement joins TRBV6-2 or TRBV6-3 to TRBJ1-5; 7 bases align to TRBD1. This CDR3 contains 16 residues. Trimming at V came to 6 bases and at J to 2 bases, leaving 10 bases not matched to a gene. Germline V gene data show CDR1 as MNHEY and CDR2 as SVGEGT.

The chain recombines TRBV6-2 or TRBV6-3 with TRBJ1-1, with D uncertain. Germline assignment: CDR1 MNHEY and CDR2 SVGEGT. V shed 4 bases and J shed 8 bases, with 8 bases lying between them. The CDR3 runs to 11 residues. The CDR3 sequence: CASSSVPEAFF. CDR3 coding DNA: TGTGCCAGCAGTTCTGTTCCCGAAGCTTTCTTT.

This clone was detected once. The chain carries TRBV21-1 and TRBJ1-4; the D segment call TRBD1 is taken from the table without a DNA check. TRBV21-1 is a documented pseudogene. The CDR3 is 16 residues long. CDR3 sequence (DNA): TGTGCCAGCAGCAAAGAAACAGGGGACATTAATGAAAAACTGTTTTTT. It yields the protein CASSKETGDINEKLFF.

The chain has TRBV12-3 or TRBV12-4 and TRBJ1-5; D remains ambiguous. This CDR3 is built from 13 residues. Trimming stripped 5 bases from V and 5 bases from J, with 10 bases between. The chain's CDR3 is CASSGKGHQPQHF. The CDR3 DNA reads as TGTGCCAGCAGTGGAAAAGGACATCAGCCCCAGCATTTT.

The chain links TRBV7-9 to TRBJ2-7; 10 bases are shared with TRBD2. Germline V CDR1 and CDR2: SEHNR, FQNEAQ (reference sequence). Losses at the gene ends were 1 base for V and 6 bases for J; bases not matched to a gene: 9. The CDR3 runs to 16 residues. Here the CDR3 DNA reads TGTGCCAGCAGCTTAGGAGCTAGCGGGAGCACCCGCGAGCAGTACTTC. Translating it yields CASSLGASGSTREQYF.

This chain uses TRBV6-2 or TRBV6-3 with TRBJ1-5, with D maybe TRBD1 (5 bases). Deletions cut 0 bases from V and 2 bases from J, with 14 bases between. In germline, CDR1 is MNHEY, CDR2 SVGEGT. This CDR3 region has 17 residues. The CDR3 DNA reads as TGTGCCAGCAGTTACTCGATGGGGGGAGGGGGCAATCAGCCCCAGCATTTT. It codes for CASSYSMGGGGNQPQHF.

In regard to this clone: At one of its ends the junction is not consistent with the germline gene, which may arise from a read error. The V and J genes are TRBV7-9 and TRBJ1-2; 7 positions agree with TRBD1. CDR1 and CDR2 from the germline V gene are SEHNR and FQNEAQ (reference sequence). The CDR3 has 13 residues. CDR3 protein: CASSLAGGYGYTF. The DNA of the CDR3 is TGTGCCAGCAGCCTAGCAGGGGGCTATGGCTACACCTTC.

The V and J genes are TRBV4-3 and TRBJ2-1; D is uncertain. The germline V gene encodes CDR1 LGHNA and CDR2 YSLEER. V dropped 0 bases and J dropped 0 bases, with 9 bases sitting between them. The CDR3 consists of 16 residues. The CDR3 here is CASSQDYRSSYNEQFF. The CDR3 region has the DNA TGCGCCAGCAGCCAAGATTATCGGAGCTCCTACAATGAGCAGTTCTTC.

The rearrangement joins TRBV5-1 to TRBJ2-7; a weak D match, TRBD2 (6 bases). Germline-derived CDR1 and CDR2 are SGHRS and YFSETQ. Trimming took 4 bases from V and 6 from J, leaving 29 bases between them. This CDR3 is built from 18 residues. The CDR3 DNA follows: TGCGCCAGCAGCCGACAAGGACACCAGGGAGGTTTTGGAGGCGAGCAGTACTTC. Translated, it gives CASSRQGHQGGFGGEQYF. Drawing the rest from reference TRBV5-1 and TRBJ2-7, the complete variable domain is KAGVTQTPRYLIKTRGQQVTLSCSPISGHRSVSWYQQTPGQGLQFLFEYFSETQRNKGNFPGRFSGRQFSNSRSEMNVSTLELGDSALYLCASSRQGHQGGFGGEQYFGPGTRLTVT.